This TCR beta chain was observed in a study of T-cell memory formation after mild COVID-19. Germline CDR1 and CDR2: SEHNR and FQNEAQ (reference sequence). After removal of 3 bases from V and 4 bases from J, the junction contained 2 bases not matched to a gene. This CDR3 region has 15 residues. Using its own MiXCR run on the 5' RACE reads, TCRdb lists one record per CDR3 protein. This table has about 250,000 distinct CDR3 sequences, about a sixth appearing once. This clonotype was observed many times. Sequencing was performed on PBMCs or a T cell subset sorted from them (not recorded which). The receptor was derived from a man aged 18 to 29 who had mild COVID-19 (a few samples of this study predate the infection). Cell type and time point are not known. The rearrangement links TRBV7-9 to TRBJ2-1; 11 bases align to TRBD1. The CDR3: CASSLGQGGYNEQFF. The CDR3 DNA is TGTGCCAGCAGCTTGGGACAGGGGGGATACAATGAGCAGTTCTTC.